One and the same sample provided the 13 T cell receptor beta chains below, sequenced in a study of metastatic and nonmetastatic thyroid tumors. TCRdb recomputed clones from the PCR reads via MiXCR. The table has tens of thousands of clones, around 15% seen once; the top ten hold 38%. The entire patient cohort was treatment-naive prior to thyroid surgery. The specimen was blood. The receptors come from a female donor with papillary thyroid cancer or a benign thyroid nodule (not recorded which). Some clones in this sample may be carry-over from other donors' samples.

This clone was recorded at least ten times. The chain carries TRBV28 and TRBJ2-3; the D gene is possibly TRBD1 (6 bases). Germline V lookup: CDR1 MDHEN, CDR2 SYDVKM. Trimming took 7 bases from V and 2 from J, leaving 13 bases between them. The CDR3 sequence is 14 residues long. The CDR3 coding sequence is TGTGCCAGCAACCTACAGGGTTACACAGATACGCAGTATTTT. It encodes CASNLQGYTDTQYF.

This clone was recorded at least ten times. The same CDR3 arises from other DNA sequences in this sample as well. The CDR3 DNA is TGCGCCAGCAGCTTGGGCCCTAGCGGGGTCCCAGGCCACGAGCAGTACTTC. Protein: CASSLGPSGVPGHEQYF. The rearrangement joins TRBV5-1 to TRBJ2-7, with 9 positions matching TRBD2. The CDR3 has 17 amino acids. Looked up from germline, CDR1 is SGHRS and CDR2 is YFSETQ. Trimming at V came to 0 bases and at J to 5 bases, leaving 12 bases not matched to a gene.

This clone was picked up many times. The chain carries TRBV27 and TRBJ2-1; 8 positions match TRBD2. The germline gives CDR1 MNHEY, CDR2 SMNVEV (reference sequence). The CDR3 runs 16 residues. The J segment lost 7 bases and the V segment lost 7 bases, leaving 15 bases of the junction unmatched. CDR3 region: CASTELSGTFRNEQFF. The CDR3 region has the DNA TGTGCCAGCACAGAGCTTAGCGGGACATTTCGGAATGAGCAGTTCTTC.

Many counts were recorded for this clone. The CDR3 reads CASSFNGRGTGELFF. DNA of the CDR3: TGTGCCAGCAGCTTTAACGGGAGGGGCACCGGGGAGCTGTTTTTT. The chain carries TRBV7-9 and TRBJ2-2; 8 bases are shared with TRBD2. Germline assignment: CDR1 SEHNR and CDR2 FQNEAQ (reference sequence). The CDR3 sequence is 15 residues long. With V trimmed by 3 bases and J by 4 bases, 4 bases remained unmatched.

The CDR3 reads CASSFCAPWQGVEAGANVLTF. CDR3 DNA sequence: TGTGCCAGCAGCTTTTGTGCCCCCTGGCAGGGGGTAGAAGCTGGGGCCAACGTCCTGACTTTC. The V and J genes are TRBV5-8 and TRBJ2-6; 7 positions match TRBD1. V lost 2 bases to trimming and J lost 2 bases; unmatched junction nucleotides: 19. CDR3 length: 21 residues. The germline V gene has CDR1 SGHTS and CDR2 YDEGEE.

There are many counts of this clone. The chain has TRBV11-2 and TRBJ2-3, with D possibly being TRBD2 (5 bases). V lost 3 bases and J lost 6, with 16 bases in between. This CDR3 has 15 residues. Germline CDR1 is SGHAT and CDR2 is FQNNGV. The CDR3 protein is CASSLRASTGDTQYF. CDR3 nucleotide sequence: TGTGCCAGCAGCTTGCGGGCCTCAACGGGGGATACGCAGTATTTT.

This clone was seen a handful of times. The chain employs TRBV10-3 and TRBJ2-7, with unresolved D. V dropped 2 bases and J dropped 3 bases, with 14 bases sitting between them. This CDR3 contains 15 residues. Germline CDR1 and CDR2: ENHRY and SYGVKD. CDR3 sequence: CAISENPVNNYEQYF. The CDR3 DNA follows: TGTGCCATCAGTGAGAACCCAGTGAACAACTACGAGCAGTACTTC.

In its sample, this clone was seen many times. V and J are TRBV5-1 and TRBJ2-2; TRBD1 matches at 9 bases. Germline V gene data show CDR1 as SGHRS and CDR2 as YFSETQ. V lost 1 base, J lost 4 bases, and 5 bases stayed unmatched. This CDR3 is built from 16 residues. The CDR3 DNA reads TGCGCCAGCAGCTTGAGGGGGACAGGGACCACCGGGGAGCTGTTTTTT. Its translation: CASSLRGTGTTGELFF.

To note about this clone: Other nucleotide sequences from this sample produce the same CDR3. The CDR3 DNA is TGTGCCAGCAGCTTAGTGGCGTCTGGGGCCAACGTCCTGACTTTC. It is translated as CASSLVASGANVLTF. The chain has TRBV11-2 and TRBJ2-6; D is unclear. Germline CDR1 and CDR2: SGHAT and FQNNGV. V lost 1 base to trimming and J lost 1 base, with 5 bases between them. The CDR3 has 15 residues. Full variable domain (rest looked up from reference TRBV11-2 and TRBJ2-6): EAGVAQSPRYKIIEKRQSVAFWCNPISGHATLYWYQQILGQGPKLLIQFQNNGVVDDSQLPKDRFSAERLKGVDSTLKIQPAKLEDSAVYLCASSLVASGANVLTFGAGSRLTVL.

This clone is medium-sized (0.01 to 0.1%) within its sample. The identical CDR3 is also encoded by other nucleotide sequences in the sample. The CDR3 loop is CATSDGGQETQYF. DNA of the CDR3: TGTGCCACCAGTGATGGGGGCCAAGAGACCCAGTACTTC. V gene TRBV24-1 combines with J gene TRBJ2-5, with D tentatively TRBD1 or TRBD2 (5 bases each). Trimming removed 3 bases at V and 1 base at J, with 5 bases between. The CDR3 length is 13 residues. CDR1 is KGHDR, CDR2 SFDVKD, per germline.

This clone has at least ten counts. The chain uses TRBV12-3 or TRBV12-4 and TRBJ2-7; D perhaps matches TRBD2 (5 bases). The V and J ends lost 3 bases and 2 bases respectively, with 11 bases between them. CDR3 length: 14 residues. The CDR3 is CASSFVSVTYEQYF. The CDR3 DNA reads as TGTGCCAGCAGTTTCGTTAGCGTGACCTACGAGCAGTACTTC.

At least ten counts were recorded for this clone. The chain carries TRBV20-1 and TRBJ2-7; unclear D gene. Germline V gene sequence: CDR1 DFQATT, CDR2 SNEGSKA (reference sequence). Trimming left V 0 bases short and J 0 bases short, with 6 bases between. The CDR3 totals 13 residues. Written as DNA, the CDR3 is TGCAGTGCTAGAGATGTAGACTCCTACGAGCAGTACTTC. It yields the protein CSARDVDSYEQYF.

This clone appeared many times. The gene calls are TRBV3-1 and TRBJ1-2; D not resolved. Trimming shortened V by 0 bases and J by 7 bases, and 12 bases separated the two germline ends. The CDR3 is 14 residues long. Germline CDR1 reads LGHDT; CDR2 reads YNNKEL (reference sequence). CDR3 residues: CASSQDSGPTGYTF. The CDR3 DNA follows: TGTGCCAGCAGCCAAGATTCCGGGCCCACTGGCTACACCTTC.